Sequencing of this TCR beta chain was carried out in a study of technical replicates of blood from a few donors. This clone was seen only a few times. TCRdb's table, derived via immunoSEQ multiplex PCR, lists solely in-frame clones and lacks some. In the table there are fewer than 80,000 clones, about 86% of which are singletons. Germline loops: CDR1 SEHNR, CDR2 FQNEAQ (reference sequence). Between the trimmed V and J ends, which lost 7 bases and 5 bases, there was a span of 27 bases. The CDR3 is 18 amino acids. Sequencing input: PBMCs. The V and J genes are TRBV7-9 and TRBJ2-1; D possibly corresponds to TRBD2 (5 bases). The source is a human donor in good health. Some clones in this sample may be carry-over from other donors' samples. CDR3 nucleotides: TGTGCCAGCACCCTTGCGGACTTAGCGAGTGAAAAAGACAATGAGCAGTTCTTC. Its protein is CASTLADLASEKDNEQFF.